The 20 T cell receptor beta chains below all came from one sample that was sequenced in a study of beta chain features in type 1 diabetes. TCRB transcripts that were expressed got sequenced, as all of the isolated RNA had been reverse transcribed. Measured with immunoSEQ multiplex PCR; TCRdb has only the in-frame clones, and not every one. The sample yields about 230,000 clones, more than 9% seen once. The sequencing input was naive CD4+ T cells from blood. The receptors were sampled from a woman younger than 35 in good health.

This clone has just a few counts. The chain couples TRBV14 to TRBJ1-2, with D unclear. Trimming stripped 1 base from V and 5 bases from J, with 14 bases between. CDR3 length: 15 amino acids. Germline lookup yields CDR1 SGHDN and CDR2 FVKESK. The CDR3 region has the DNA TGTGCCAGCAGCCAAGGCCTCGGCAGGAATTATGGCTACACCTTC. It translates to CASSQGLGRNYGYTF.

This clone was observed at least ten times. The V and J genes are TRBV7-3 and TRBJ2-1, with D maybe TRBD1 (6 bases). V was clipped by 5 bases and J by 6 bases, with 11 bases between them. Germline CDR1 is SGHTA and CDR2 is FQGTGA. The CDR3 is 13 amino acids. The CDR3 spells CASSPDSPNEQFF. In nucleotides, the CDR3 is TGTGCCAGCAGCCCGGACAGTCCCAATGAGCAGTTCTTC.

This clone was seen repeatedly, ten times or more. This chain's CDR3 is CSVVPRLAGTPQYF. As DNA, the CDR3 is TGCAGCGTCGTCCCTAGACTAGCGGGAACCCCACAGTACTTC. This sequence joins TRBV29-1 and TRBJ2-7, with 11 bases matching TRBD2. This CDR3 spans 14 amino acids. The germline V gene encodes CDR1 SQVTM and CDR2 ANQGSEA. J gave up 10 bases and V 6 bases, and 14 bases lay outside the gene matches.

This chain joins TRBV29-1 and TRBJ2-1, with 10 bases aligning to TRBD2. The CDR3 runs to 17 residues. The J segment lost 9 bases and the V segment lost 6 bases, leaving 20 bases of the junction unmatched. Germline V gives CDR1 SQVTM, CDR2 ANQGSEA. CDR3 nucleotide sequence: TGCAGCGTGGCACAACAGGGGATCCTTCTAGCGGGAGTTGAGCAGTTCTTC. This encodes CSVAQQGILLAGVEQFF.

The table lists this clone with a few counts. The chain links TRBV5-6 to TRBJ2-3; the match to TRBD2 covers 7 bases. The CDR3 contains 17 residues. V lost 0 bases and J lost 1; bases outside the gene matches: 8. Per the germline V gene, CDR1 is SGHDT and CDR2 is YYEEEE. In nucleotides, the CDR3 is TGTGCCAGCAGCTTGGGGCTCCGACTAGCCCGCACAGATACGCAGTATTTT. Translating it yields CASSLGLRLARTDTQYF.

This clone was recorded a few times. The genes are TRBV9 and TRBJ2-7; the D gene is possibly TRBD2 (5 bases). The CDR3 has 12 residues. Germline assignment: CDR1 SGDLS and CDR2 YYNGEE. The V end was cut by 4 bases, the J end by 4 bases, with 9 bases between. CDR3 DNA: TGTGCCAGCAGCACTGAGGGATACGAGCAGTACTTC. Amino acid sequence: CASSTEGYEQYF.

The chain has TRBV6-1 and TRBJ1-2; no reliable D call. The CDR3 totals 14 residues. Germline assignment: CDR1 MNHNS and CDR2 SASEGT. Trimming shortened V by 4 bases and J by 0 bases, and 9 bases separated the two germline ends. The CDR3 protein is CASSVHIANYGYTF. Here the CDR3 DNA reads TGTGCCAGCAGTGTGCACATTGCTAACTATGGCTACACCTTC.

The V gene is TRBV5-1, the J gene TRBJ2-1; 14 bases map to TRBD2. The CDR3 spans 15 residues. The germline gives CDR1 SGHRS, CDR2 YFSETQ. Trimming cost V 5 bases and J 8 bases; bases outside gene matches: 6. This CDR3 reads CASRPGTSGSHEQFF. CDR3 in DNA: TGCGCCAGCAGGCCCGGGACTAGCGGGAGTCATGAGCAGTTCTTC.

The table lists this clone with a few counts. The chain recombines TRBV5-6 with TRBJ2-7; the match to TRBD1 covers 9 bases. The germline V gene has CDR1 SGHDT and CDR2 YYEEEE. The CDR3 runs to 18 residues. V lost 1 base and J lost 3; bases outside the gene matches: 14. In DNA form, the CDR3 reads TGTGCCAGCAGCTTGAACCCCGGGACAGGGATGGAGAACTACGAGCAGTACTTC. Amino acids: CASSLNPGTGMENYEQYF.

This clone was picked up a small number of times. The chain combines TRBV19 with TRBJ2-7, with TRBD1 matching 8 bases. V shed 5 bases and J 2 bases; nucleotides not matched to a gene: 5. The V gene's germline CDR1 is LNHDA and CDR2 SQIVND (reference sequence). CDR3 length: 14 amino acids. CDR3 nucleotides: TGTGCCAGTAGTGTGGGACAGGACACCTACGAGCAGTACTTC. Its protein product is CASSVGQDTYEQYF.

CDR3 nucleotide sequence: TGTGCCAGCAGCATCCTAGGAGACAATGAGCAGTTCTTC. Its translation: CASSILGDNEQFF. The chain joins TRBV11-3 to TRBJ2-1; D is undetermined. The germline V gene has CDR1 SGHNT and CDR2 YENEEA. Trimming shortened V by 5 bases and J by 5 bases, and 10 bases separated the two germline ends. The CDR3 is made up of 13 amino acids.

The genes are TRBV28 and TRBJ1-1; TRBD1 might be the D (5 bases). Trimming shortened V by 5 bases and J by 3 bases, and 13 bases separated the two germline ends. CDR1 MDHEN and CDR2 SYDVKM come from the germline V gene. The CDR3 totals 14 residues. The chain's CDR3 is CASSLILRDTEAFF. CDR3 DNA: TGTGCCAGCAGTCTAATTCTCAGGGACACTGAAGCTTTCTTT.

Turning to this clone: Compared with germline, one end of the junction differs, possibly owing to a read error. The CDR3, as DNA: TGTGCCAGCAGCTCCCGGGGATCATGGAACGCTGAAGCTTTCTTT. Translating gives CASSSRGSWNAEAFF. The chain links TRBV5-5 to TRBJ1-1, with D uncertain. The CDR3 consists of 15 residues. The germline V gene encodes CDR1 SGHKS and CDR2 YYEKEE (reference sequence).

The V gene is TRBV19, the J gene TRBJ2-7, with no clear D. Trimming left V 7 bases short and J 4 bases short, with 14 bases between. Germline V gene lookup returns CDR1 LNHDA and CDR2 SQIVND (reference sequence). The CDR3 is 13 residues long. The CDR3 DNA follows: TGTGCCAGTATGAGGTCCTCCGGTTACGAGCAGTACTTC. As protein: CASMRSSGYEQYF.

The chain combines TRBV28 with TRBJ1-1; possibly TRBD1 for D (6 bases). The CDR3 covers 14 residues. Per germline, CDR1 MDHEN and CDR2 SYDVKM. V lost 6 bases and J 1 base, leaving 12 bases between the germline ends. In DNA form, the CDR3 reads TGTGCCAGCAGCACCGGGACACCGAACACTGAAGCTTTCTTT. Protein sequence: CASSTGTPNTEAFF.

This clone was observed a few times. J is TRBJ1-2 and V is TRBV5-6, with D uncertain. Germline CDR1 reads SGHDT; CDR2 reads YYEEEE. The CDR3 totals 13 residues. V lost 1 base to trimming and J lost 4 bases, with 8 bases between them. CDR3 sequence reads: CASSLSGSYGYTF. DNA of the CDR3: TGTGCCAGCAGCTTGTCCGGGAGCTATGGCTACACCTTC.

This clone appeared many times. This chain joins TRBV7-9 and TRBJ1-1; D unresolved. Trimming took off 2 bases at V and 2 bases at J, with 3 bases between the two ends. Germline CDR1 and CDR2: SEHNR and FQNEAQ (reference sequence). This CDR3 has 12 amino acids. Written as DNA, the CDR3 is TGTGCCAGCAGCTTACTTAACACTGAAGCTTTCTTT. As protein: CASSLLNTEAFF.

The chain uses TRBV5-4 and TRBJ2-5; D ambiguous. The CDR3 runs to 12 residues. V lost 0 bases, J lost 5 bases, and 5 bases lay in between. CDR1 and CDR2 (germline): SGHNT, YYREEE (reference sequence). The CDR3 DNA reads as TGTGCCAGCAGCTTGGCGCGGGAGACCCAGTACTTC. This sequence encodes CASSLARETQYF.

The V call is TRBV15, the J call TRBJ2-1, with D possibly being TRBD2 (5 bases). The V gene lost 0 bases and the J gene lost 9 bases, with 9 bases spanning the gap. The CDR3 contains 13 residues. Germline V lookup: CDR1 LNHNV, CDR2 YYDKDF (reference sequence). CDR3 sequence reads: CATSRDQLGEQFF. The CDR3, as DNA: TGTGCCACCAGCAGAGACCAACTAGGTGAGCAGTTCTTC.

This clone occurred a few times. V usage is TRBV28 and J usage is TRBJ2-5; 8 bases are a match to TRBD2. The junction had 8 bases not matched to a gene; V was cut back by 6 bases and J by 11 bases. The CDR3 loop spans 12 amino acids. Germline CDR1 and CDR2: MDHEN and SYDVKM. The chain's CDR3 is CASRGLVDEQYF. CDR3 nucleotide sequence: TGTGCCAGCAGGGGACTAGTCGATGAGCAGTACTTC.